This TCR beta chain was recorded in a study of T-cell memory formation after mild COVID-19. Overall study context: Across donors, TCR clusters were largely donor specific.

Overall study findings and caveats: CD4+ contracting clones were mainly CM and EM; CD8+ ones, EMRA. Nothing showed for sure that second-wave clones peaking on day 37 were SARS-CoV-2 specific.

Sample barcodes and UMIs were carried by the TCR alpha and TCR beta cDNA libraries that 5'RACE generated with constant-segment primers. TCRdb reprocessed the 5' RACE reads via MiXCR and lists one record per CDR3 protein. The sample records more than 200,000 distinct CDR3 sequences, approximately 16% being singletons. V was trimmed by 2 bases and J by 3 bases, leaving 7 bases between them. The CDR3 covers 14 residues. Germline assignment: CDR1 SGHTA and CDR2 FQGTGA. In its sample, this clonotype was seen many times. Its target is not known. This chain joins TRBV7-3 and TRBJ2-2, with unresolved D. The sequence derives from a man younger than 35 who had mild COVID-19 (a few samples of this study predate the infection). Cell type and time point are not known. Sequencing used PBMCs or a T cell subset sorted from them (not recorded which). The DNA of the CDR3 is TGTGCCAGCAGCTTATCTAGGGACACCGGGGAGCTGTTTTTT. This gives the protein CASSLSRDTGELFF.